Below, 13 T cell receptor beta chains from the same sample are listed, as sequenced in a study of blood T cell repertoires in COVID-19. Libraries were prepared by immunoSEQ multiplex PCR; TCRdb keeps only in-frame clonotypes and omits some of them. The sample yields around 340,000 clones, around four fifths seen once. The sample taken for sequencing was peripheral blood. Receptors originate from a man in his thirties or forties with active or convalescent COVID-19.

The genes are TRBV6-1 and TRBJ2-2, with 11 bases fitting TRBD1. Germline-derived CDR1 and CDR2 are MNHNS and SASEGT. The ends lost 6 bases at V and 6 bases at J; junction bases unmatched: 12. The length of the CDR3 is 17 residues. The CDR3 is CASSELTPGQGAGELFF. DNA of the CDR3: TGTGCCAGCAGCGAACTGACCCCGGGACAGGGGGCCGGGGAGCTGTTTTTT.

The chain combines TRBV2 with TRBJ1-3, with D hard to call. CDR1 is SNHLY and CDR2 is FYNNEI in the germline V gene. The CDR3 contains 13 residues. Trimming stripped 4 bases from V and 0 bases from J, with 4 bases between. CDR3 coding DNA: TGTGCCAGCAGTGCAGACTCTGGAAACACCATATATTTT. Protein sequence: CASSADSGNTIYF.

This chain links TRBV19 with TRBJ1-2, with unresolved D. Germline CDR1 is LNHDA and CDR2 is SQIVND (reference sequence). The CDR3 contains 12 residues. The V end was cut by 8 bases, the J end by 8 bases, with 15 bases between. The CDR3 sequence is CASEAFGGGYTF. The CDR3 nucleotides are TGTGCCAGTGAGGCGTTTGGAGGAGGCTACACCTTC.

The chain has TRBV5-1 and TRBJ1-1; D perhaps matches TRBD1 (5 bases). V dropped 7 bases and J dropped 2 bases, with 9 bases sitting between them. Germline CDR1 is SGHRS and CDR2 is YFSETQ. The CDR3 is 12 residues long. CDR3 loop: CASHTGNTEAFF. Here the CDR3 DNA reads TGCGCCAGCCATACAGGAAACACTGAAGCTTTCTTT.

V usage is TRBV21-1 and J usage is TRBJ1-1; the table's D call TRBD1 went unverified against the DNA. TRBV21-1 is a documented pseudogene. The CDR3 sequence is 18 residues long. CDR3 in DNA: TGTGCCAGCAGCAAATCTTTTAGACAGCAACTACTGAACACTGAAGCTTTCTTT. It translates to CASSKSFRQQLLNTEAFF.

The count of this clone is one. The chain links TRBV24-1 to TRBJ2-5; 13 bases match TRBD2. V lost 9 bases and J lost 0; bases outside the gene matches: 3. The CDR3 spans 15 residues. Looked up from germline, CDR1 is KGHDR and CDR2 is SFDVKD. The chain's CDR3 is CATGGTSGDQETQYF. Here the CDR3 DNA reads TGTGCCACCGGGGGGACTAGCGGGGACCAAGAGACCCAGTACTTC.

Worth noting for this clone: Additional DNA sequences in this sample encode the identical CDR3. The V call is TRBV30, the J call TRBJ1-1; D is possibly TRBD1 (5 bases). The CDR3 length is 11 residues. Trimming took off 5 bases at V and 8 bases at J, with 12 bases between the two ends. The germline V gene has CDR1 GTSNPN and CDR2 SVGIG (reference sequence). The DNA of the CDR3 is TGTGCCTGGTCGGTGGGGGGAGAAGCTTTCTTT. Amino acid sequence: CAWSVGGEAFF.

This clone has only one observation. The chain combines TRBV9 with TRBJ2-2; 7 bases map to TRBD1. The germline CDR1 and CDR2 sequences are SGDLS and YYNGEE. CDR3 length: 14 residues. J gave up 7 bases and V 4 bases, and 7 bases lay outside the gene matches. This chain's CDR3 is CASSTRQGGGELFF. The DNA for the CDR3 is TGTGCCAGCAGCACCCGACAGGGCGGCGGGGAGCTGTTTTTT.

The chain joins TRBV27 to TRBJ1-2; D is unclear. The V gene's germline CDR1 is MNHEY and CDR2 SMNVEV (reference sequence). Trimming shortened V by 5 bases and J by 2 bases, and 21 bases separated the two germline ends. CDR3 length: 17 amino acids. The CDR3 spells CASSPHRVSLSNYGYTF. The CDR3, as DNA: TGTGCCAGCAGTCCCCATCGGGTGTCCCTCTCCAACTATGGCTACACCTTC.

This clone came up a few times. The gene calls are TRBV7-8 and TRBJ1-3; possible D gene TRBD1, 6 bases. Germline V lookup: CDR1 SGHVS, CDR2 FQNEAQ. This CDR3 is built from 15 residues. V lost 5 bases, J lost 9 bases, and 20 bases lay in between. The CDR3 sequence: CASSPSTGEVSTIYF. In nucleotides, the CDR3 is TGTGCCAGCAGCCCATCGACAGGCGAGGTCAGCACCATATATTTT.

The chain links TRBV5-8 to TRBJ1-4, with 9 bases identical to TRBD1. V dropped 0 bases and J dropped 5; count of bases not matched to a gene: 2. There are 15 residues in the CDR3. Per germline, CDR1 SGHTS and CDR2 YDEGEE. The CDR3 loop reads CASSLVGTGNEKLFF. The CDR3 coding sequence is TGTGCCAGCAGCTTGGTGGGGACAGGGAATGAAAAACTGTTTTTT.

The V gene is TRBV4-3, the J gene TRBJ1-1; no clear D. CDR1 LGHNA and CDR2 YSLEER come from the germline V gene. The CDR3 runs 16 residues. Trimming removed 0 bases from V and 0 bases from J, with 11 bases in between. The CDR3 coding sequence is TGCGCCAGCAGCCAAGATCAGGTGGAACTGAACACTGAAGCTTTCTTT. It codes for CASSQDQVELNTEAFF.

This clone was observed a few times. The genes are TRBV7-8 and TRBJ2-7; no clear D gene. From germline, CDR1 is SGHVS and CDR2 FQNEAQ. The CDR3 totals 14 residues. The V and J ends lost 6 bases and 5 bases respectively, with 17 bases between them. The CDR3 nucleotides read TGTGCCAGCAGTTTCAGGTTGCAGAGCCACGAGCAGTACTTC. Protein: CASSFRLQSHEQYF.